These T cell receptor beta chains were read from a single sample in a study of molecular identifiers for immune sequencing clone quantification. TCRdb analysed the PCR reads with MiXCR anew, one entry per CDR3 protein. The data contain just under 650,000 distinct CDR3 sequences, about 20% of them singletons. What was sequenced was naive CD8+ T cells from blood, with Jurkat cell RNA spiked in. Receptors were obtained from a human donor in good health. Some libraries in this study had Jurkat cell RNA spiked in. Both conserved end residues are part of each CDR3. A D gene is named only where the DNA matches it firmly. Some rows mark clone size as missing; the rest say once, few, many or name a class of expanded clone.

j_call,v_call,d_call,clone_size,cdr3_aa,cdr3_nt
TRBJ1-5,TRBV20-1,NA,many,CSARPGGNQPQHF,TGCAGTGCTAGGCCGGGGGGCAATCAGCCCCAGCATTTT
TRBJ2-7,TRBV28,TRBD2,many,CASSPGLAGGSEQYF,TGTGCCAGCAGCCCGGGACTAGCGGGAGGGAGCGAGCAGTACTTC
TRBJ2-3,TRBV6-1,TRBD2,few,CASSERGAGVSTDTQYF,TGTGCCAGCAGTGAACGAGGAGCGGGGGTTAGCACAGATACGCAGTATTTT
TRBJ1-1,TRBV4-3,NA,few,CASSQEPPGNTEAFF,TGCGCCAGCAGCCAAGAACCCCCAGGCAACACTGAAGCTTTCTTT
TRBJ2-2,TRBV9,NA,NA,CASSVGVGPGELFF,TGTGCCAGCAGCGTAGGTGTGGGGCCCGGGGAGCTGTTTTTT
TRBJ2-7,TRBV5-3,TRBD1,few,CASTQDRGLSYEQYF,TGTGCCAGCACCCAGGACAGGGGACTTTCCTACGAGCAGTACTTC
TRBJ1-2,TRBV28,TRBD1,NA,CASSPARTGGYYGYTF,TGTGCCAGCAGTCCAGCCCGGACAGGGGGCTACTATGGCTACACCTTC
TRBJ1-6,TRBV6-6,TRBD1,many,CASSYLPGGSPLHF,TGTGCCAGCAGTTACTTACCAGGGGGTTCACCCCTCCACTTT
TRBJ2-3,TRBV5-6,TRBD2,many,CASSSPSGFPDTQYF,TGTGCCAGCAGCAGCCCTAGCGGGTTCCCAGATACGCAGTATTTT
TRBJ1-4,TRBV9,NA,many,CASSVGGEVYEKLFF,TGTGCCAGCAGCGTAGGAGGGGAGGTTTATGAAAAACTGTTTTTT
TRBJ1-2,TRBV18,TRBD1,NA,CASSPPGGLNYGNTF,TGTGCCAGCTCACCTCCAGGGGGTCTCAACTATGGCAACACCTTC
TRBJ2-7,TRBV20-1,NA,many,CSARTGGSYEQYF,TGCAGTGCCCGCACCGGGGGCAGCTACGAGCAGTACTTC
TRBJ2-7,TRBV25-1,NA,NA,CASSVAAAAYEQYF,TGTGCCAGCAGTGTCGCGGCAGCCGCGTACGAGCAGTACTTC
TRBJ2-7,TRBV5-6,NA,many,CASSRDAYEQYF,TGTGCCAGCAGCCGTGACGCCTACGAGCAGTACTTC
TRBJ2-5,TRBV4-1,TRBD1,few,CASSDAGTGNETQYF,TGCGCCAGCAGCGATGCCGGGACAGGGAACGAGACCCAGTACTTC
TRBJ2-4,TRBV21-1,NA,many,CASSGTFPPHPLAKNIQYF,TGTGCCAGCAGCGGGACTTTCCCGCCCCATCCTCTAGCCAAAAACATTCAGTACTTC
TRBJ2-7,TRBV19,NA,NA,CASSKGTQYEQYF,TGTGCCAGTAGTAAAGGGACCCAATACGAGCAGTACTTC
TRBJ2-7,TRBV20-1,NA,many,CSARAGLGPLYEQYF,TGCAGTGCTAGAGCGGGCCTCGGGCCCCTATACGAGCAGTACTTC
TRBJ1-1,TRBV7-2,NA,many,CASSPRISPEAFF,TGTGCCAGCAGCCCCCGCATTAGCCCTGAAGCTTTCTTT
TRBJ2-5,TRBV20-1,TRBD2,many,CSASFGLGQETQYF,TGCAGTGCTAGCTTTGGACTAGGCCAAGAGACCCAGTACTTC
TRBJ2-1,TRBV10-3,NA,NA,CAISTLGGDSYNEQFF,TGTGCCATCAGTACCCTCGGAGGCGATTCCTACAATGAGCAGTTCTTC
TRBJ2-7,TRBV6-5,NA,many,CASSPGTPSSYEQYF,TGTGCCAGCAGTCCCGGGACACCATCTTCCTACGAGCAGTACTTC
TRBJ2-3,TRBV2,NA,NA,CASSDFMATQYF,TGTGCCAGCAGTGACTTCATGGCTACGCAGTATTTT
TRBJ2-1,TRBV4-1,TRBD1,many,CASSQAGETGEYRQFF,TGCGCCAGCAGCCAAGCCGGCGAAACAGGGGAATACAGGCAGTTCTTC
TRBJ1-5,TRBV4-1,TRBD1,NA,CASSQEQGAWQPQHF,TGCGCCAGCAGCCAGGAACAGGGGGCTTGGCAGCCCCAGCATTTT
TRBJ2-5,TRBV14,TRBD2,NA,CASSFSGGARETQYF,TGTGCCAGCAGCTTCAGCGGGGGGGCCAGAGAGACCCAGTACTTC
TRBJ2-2,TRBV7-6,TRBD2,NA,CASSLSGGDTGELFF,TGTGCCAGCAGCCTAAGCGGGGGGGACACCGGGGAGCTGTTTTTT
TRBJ2-1,TRBV7-9,NA,few,CASSSGRYMGNEQFF,TGTGCCAGCAGCTCCGGACGCTACATGGGGAATGAGCAGTTCTTC
TRBJ2-1,TRBV4-3,TRBD2,many,CASSDGTSGGAEQFF,TGCGCCAGCAGCGATGGGACTAGCGGGGGGGCAGAGCAGTTCTTC
TRBJ2-1,TRBV7-9,NA,many,CASRGGGPRAYNEQFF,TGTGCCAGCAGAGGCGGTGGACCACGGGCCTACAATGAGCAGTTCTTC
TRBJ2-5,TRBV29-1,NA,many,CSVEDWARGQETQYF,TGCAGCGTTGAAGACTGGGCCCGGGGACAAGAGACCCAGTACTTC
TRBJ2-7,TRBV4-1,TRBD1,NA,CASSQGGQPIGYEQYF,TGCGCCAGCAGCCAAGGGGGACAGCCTATTGGGTACGAGCAGTACTTC
TRBJ2-1,TRBV6-5,TRBD2,many,CASSYSISRDYVNEQFF,TGTGCCAGCAGTTACTCGATAAGTCGGGACTACGTCAATGAGCAGTTCTTC
TRBJ1-5,TRBV27,NA,NA,CACSWDSNQPQHF,TGTGCCTGCAGTTGGGACAGCAATCAGCCCCAGCATTTT
TRBJ2-1,TRBV6-1,NA,many,CASVKSYNEQFF,TGTGCCAGCGTGAAGTCCTACAATGAGCAGTTCTTC
TRBJ2-7,TRBV6-2/TRBV6-3,NA,NA,CASSYLTDLYSYEQYF,TGTGCCAGCAGTTACTTAACGGACCTTTACTCCTACGAGCAGTACTTC
TRBJ1-1,TRBV6-2/TRBV6-3,NA,few,CASSYPGLNTEAFF,TGTGCCAGCAGTTACCCAGGGTTGAACACTGAAGCTTTCTTT